Presented here are 21 T cell receptor beta chains from one specimen sequenced in a study of metastatic and nonmetastatic thyroid tumors. Patients were all untreated before their thyroid surgery. From the PCR reads, TCRdb re-called clones with MiXCR. Found here are roughly 70,000 clones, around 19% of them singletons; the top ten hold over 10%. The material sequenced was blood. These receptors were taken from a female donor with papillary thyroid cancer or a benign thyroid nodule (not recorded which). Some clones in this sample may be carry-over from other donors' samples.

There are many counts of this clone. This rearrangement joins TRBV27 to TRBJ1-2, with 8 bases matching TRBD1. V trimming: 6 bases; J trimming: 5 bases; junction bases outside the gene matches: 5. The CDR3 loop spans 13 amino acids. Per germline, CDR1 MNHEY and CDR2 SMNVEV (reference sequence). The CDR3 loop reads CASRTTGEYGYTF. The CDR3 nucleotides read TGTGCCAGCAGGACGACAGGGGAGTATGGCTACACCTTC.

In its sample, this clone was seen many times. This chain links TRBV19 with TRBJ1-2; no definite D call. The CDR3 has 12 amino acids. The V end was cut by 9 bases, the J end by 2 bases, with 10 bases between. Germline CDR1 and CDR2: LNHDA and SQIVND (reference sequence). DNA for the CDR3: TGTGCCAGCACCCTGGGCAACTATGGCTACACCTTC. Its protein product is CASTLGNYGYTF.

The chain uses TRBV5-1 and TRBJ1-5; the D gene is possibly TRBD1 (6 bases). Trimming took 4 bases from V and 1 from J, leaving 9 bases between them. CDR1 and CDR2 from the germline V gene are SGHRS and YFSETQ. CDR3 length equals 14 residues. The CDR3 spells CASSTGTSNQPQHF. The CDR3, as DNA: TGCGCCAGCAGCACTGGGACAAGCAATCAGCCCCAGCATTTT.

V and J are TRBV5-1 and TRBJ1-6; TRBD1 matches 9 bases. V shed 3 bases and J 10 bases; nucleotides not matched to a gene: 5. The germline gives CDR1 SGHRS, CDR2 YFSETQ. The CDR3 has 14 residues. CDR3 loop: CASSSGQGRSPLHF. The DNA for the CDR3 is TGCGCCAGCAGCTCGGGACAGGGAAGATCACCCCTCCACTTT.

This clone showed up many times. V and J are TRBV4-1 and TRBJ1-2, with TRBD1 as a possible D gene (5 bases). There are 15 residues in the CDR3. V was trimmed by 2 bases and J by 2 bases, leaving 12 bases between them. In germline, CDR1 is MGHRA, CDR2 YSYEKL. The CDR3 is CASSQFRGKNYGYTF. CDR3 DNA: TGCGCCAGCAGCCAATTTAGGGGTAAAAACTATGGCTACACCTTC.

Ten or more counts support this clone. This chain links TRBV28 with TRBJ1-1; 7 bases match TRBD1. After removal of 4 bases from V and 5 bases from J, the junction contained 13 bases not matched to a gene. CDR3 length: 16 amino acids. CDR1 is MDHEN, CDR2 SYDVKM, per germline. CDR3 residues: CASSSPLEGGFTEAFF. The CDR3 DNA follows: TGTGCCAGCAGTTCCCCCCTCGAAGGGGGCTTTACTGAAGCTTTCTTT.

This clone has ten or more counts. The chain has TRBV28 and TRBJ2-2; perhaps TRBD2 as D (5 bases). Trimming took off 8 bases at V and 6 bases at J, with 19 bases between the two ends. The CDR3 runs 15 residues. Germline V gene sequence: CDR1 MDHEN, CDR2 SYDVKM. CDR3 DNA sequence: TGTGCCAGCTGGGGAGACCCACCGGCGGCCGGGGAGCTGTTTTTT. It is translated as CASWGDPPAAGELFF.

In this sample, this clone turned up a few times. V is TRBV4-2 and J is TRBJ1-2; D unclear. Deletions cut 0 bases from V and 2 bases from J, with 7 bases between. The length of the CDR3 is 14 residues. Germline V gene sequence: CDR1 LGHNA, CDR2 YNFKEQ. The CDR3 DNA is TGTGCCAGCAGCCAAGATTCGACCAACTATGGCTACACCTTC. It is translated as CASSQDSTNYGYTF.

Ten or more counts support this clone. V and J are TRBV28 and TRBJ2-4, with 10 positions matching TRBD1. CDR1 MDHEN and CDR2 SYDVKM come from the germline V gene. J was trimmed by 9 bases and V by 5 bases; bases with no gene match: 13. The CDR3 contains 16 residues. The CDR3 DNA reads as TGTGCCAGCAGTCTCCCATCCGGACAGGGGGTTTTCATTCAGTACTTC. This gives the protein CASSLPSGQGVFIQYF.

This clone was counted many times. The rearrangement uses TRBV18 and TRBJ2-3, with a tentative D call TRBD2 (5 bases). V was pared by 6 bases and J by 0 bases, with 13 bases between. The CDR3 length is 15 residues. Germline V CDR1 and CDR2: KGHSH, LQKENI. CDR3: CASSAWTGSTDTQYF. CDR3 DNA: TGTGCCAGCTCGGCTTGGACGGGGAGCACAGATACGCAGTATTTT.

This clone was recorded many times. This chain connects TRBV12-3 or TRBV12-4 to TRBJ2-4; a possible D gene is TRBD2 (6 bases). This CDR3 is built from 14 residues. Trimming removed 10 bases at V and 4 bases at J, with 17 bases between. CDR3 coding DNA: TGTGCCACCGCTCACGACGGGGGAAAAAACATTCAGTACTTC. Residues: CATAHDGGKNIQYF.

At least ten counts were recorded for this clone. The rearrangement uses TRBV18 and TRBJ1-5; no firm D call. The CDR3 is made up of 17 amino acids. Per germline, CDR1 KGHSH and CDR2 LQKENI. V was shortened by 0 bases and J by 4 bases, with 16 bases between the two germline ends. In nucleotides, the CDR3 is TGTGCCAGCTCACCACCGGGATTCATCTTGCCGAATCAGCCCCAGCATTTT. It is translated as CASSPPGFILPNQPQHF. The full variable domain, completed using reference TRBV18 and TRBJ1-5, is NAGVMQNPRHLVRRRGQEARLRCSPMKGHSHVYWYRQLPEEGLKFMVYLQKENIIDESGMPKERFSAEFPKEGPSILRIQQVVRGDSAAYFCASSPPGFILPNQPQHFGDGTRLSIL.

This clone has at least ten counts. This chain connects TRBV27 to TRBJ2-2; D gene uncertain. CDR1 MNHEY and CDR2 SMNVEV come from the germline V gene (reference sequence). V lost 7 bases, J lost 6 bases, and 15 bases lay in between. The CDR3 runs to 14 residues. The CDR3 protein is CASKVKVYAGELFF. CDR3 DNA sequence: TGTGCCAGCAAGGTGAAGGTTTACGCCGGGGAGCTGTTTTTT.

This clone was seen many times. This chain connects TRBV18 to TRBJ2-7; 9 bases align to TRBD2. CDR1 and CDR2 (germline): KGHSH, LQKENI. With 0 bases clipped from V and 4 bases from J, the junction kept 1 base outside the gene matches. This CDR3 comprises 14 residues. The CDR3 here is CASSPPTSGYEQYF. DNA of the CDR3: TGTGCCAGCTCACCACCGACTAGCGGATACGAGCAGTACTTC.

In its sample, this clone was seen a few times. A junction boundary mismatches the germline segment, possibly from a read error. V and J are TRBV20-1 and TRBJ2-2, with D unclear. The CDR3 loop spans 12 amino acids. The V gene's germline CDR1 is DFQATT and CDR2 SNEGSKA (reference sequence). The CDR3 region is CSAREITGELFF. In nucleotides, the CDR3 is TGTAGTGCTAGAGAAATCACCGGGGAGCTGTTTTTT.

This clone was detected ten times or more. The DNA for the CDR3 is TGTGCCAGCAGTCTTAGCGGGTTCTTACCCTACGAGCAGTACTTC. It is translated as CASSLSGFLPYEQYF. The rearrangement uses TRBV6-2 or TRBV6-3 and TRBJ2-7, with 7 bases aligning to TRBD2. V gave up 5 bases and J gave up 2 bases; unmatched junction bases: 9. The germline gives CDR1 MNHEY, CDR2 SVGEGT. The CDR3 contains 15 residues.

This clone has ten or more counts. CDR3 loop: CSAHTVLAGNTIYF. Here the CDR3 DNA reads TGCAGTGCTCACACTGTTTTGGCTGGAAACACCATATATTTT. The chain employs TRBV20-1 and TRBJ1-3; D unresolved. The CDR3 has 14 residues. The V gene lost 5 bases and the J gene lost 2 bases, with 13 bases spanning the gap. The germline CDR1 and CDR2 sequences are DFQATT and SNEGSKA (reference sequence).

This clone showed up many times. The rearrangement joins TRBV6-1 to TRBJ1-1; D is perhaps TRBD1 (5 bases). With 1 base removed from V and 5 bases from J, the gap between germline ends came to 8 bases. The CDR3 contains 13 residues. CDR1 MNHNS and CDR2 SASEGT come from the germline V gene. For the CDR3, the DNA is TGTGCCAGCAGTGAAGTCGGGGGGACTGAAGCTTTCTTT. This encodes CASSEVGGTEAFF.

This clone was recorded at least ten times. The genes are TRBV2 and TRBJ1-2; 7 bases map to TRBD1. The CDR3 contains 11 residues. The junction had 2 bases not matched to a gene; V was cut back by 6 bases and J by 7 bases. Germline assignment: CDR1 SNHLY and CDR2 FYNNEI. CDR3 sequence (DNA): TGTGCCAGCAGGGGGACAGCTGGCTACACCTTC. It is translated as CASRGTAGYTF.

This clone was seen only a few times. The CDR3 region has the DNA TGTGCCTGGAGTGTCGGGAGGGCCAATGAGCAGTTCTTC. It encodes CAWSVGRANEQFF. The chain employs TRBV30 and TRBJ2-1; TRBD2 matches at 8 bases. The V segment lost 0 bases and the J segment 6 bases; nucleotides outside the gene matches: 1. Germline CDR1 and CDR2: GTSNPN and SVGIG (reference sequence). The CDR3 has 13 residues.

The rearrangement uses TRBV6-6 and TRBJ2-5; D is tentatively TRBD1 or TRBD2 (6 bases each). CDR3 size: 16 residues. Trimming removed 2 bases at V and 4 bases at J, with 17 bases between. Germline lookup yields CDR1 MNHNY and CDR2 SVGAGI (reference sequence). CDR3: CASSYGGRLKGETQYF. As DNA, the CDR3 is TGTGCCAGCAGTTACGGGGGGCGGTTAAAAGGAGAGACCCAGTACTTC.